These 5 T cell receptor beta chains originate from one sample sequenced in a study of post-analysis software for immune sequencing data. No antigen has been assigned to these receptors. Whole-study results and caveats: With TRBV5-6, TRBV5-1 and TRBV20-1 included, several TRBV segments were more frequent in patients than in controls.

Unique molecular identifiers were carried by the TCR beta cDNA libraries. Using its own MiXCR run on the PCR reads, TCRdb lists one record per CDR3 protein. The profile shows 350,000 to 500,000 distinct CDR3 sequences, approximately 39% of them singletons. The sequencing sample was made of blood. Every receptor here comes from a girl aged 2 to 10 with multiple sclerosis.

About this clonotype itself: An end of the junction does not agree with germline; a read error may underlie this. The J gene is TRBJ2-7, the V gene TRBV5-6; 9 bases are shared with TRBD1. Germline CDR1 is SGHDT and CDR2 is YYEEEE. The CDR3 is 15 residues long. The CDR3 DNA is TGTGCCAGCGTTCGGGTGGACAGGGGACACCACGAGCAGGACTTC. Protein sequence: CASVRVDRGHHEQDF.

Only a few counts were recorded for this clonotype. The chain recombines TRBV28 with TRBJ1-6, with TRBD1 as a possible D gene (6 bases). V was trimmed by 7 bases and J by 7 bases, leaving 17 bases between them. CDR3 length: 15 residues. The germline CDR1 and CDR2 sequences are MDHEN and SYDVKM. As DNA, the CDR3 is TGTGCCAGCATAAGGGGCAACAGGGTGAATTCACCCCTCCACTTT. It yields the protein CASIRGNRVNSPLHF.

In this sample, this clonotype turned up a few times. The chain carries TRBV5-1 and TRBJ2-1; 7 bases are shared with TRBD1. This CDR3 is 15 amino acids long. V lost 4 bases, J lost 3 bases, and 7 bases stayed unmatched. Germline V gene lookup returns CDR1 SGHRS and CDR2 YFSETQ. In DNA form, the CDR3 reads TGCGCCAGCAGCCCCGGGACAGATTACTACAATGAGCAGTTCTTC. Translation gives CASSPGTDYYNEQFF.

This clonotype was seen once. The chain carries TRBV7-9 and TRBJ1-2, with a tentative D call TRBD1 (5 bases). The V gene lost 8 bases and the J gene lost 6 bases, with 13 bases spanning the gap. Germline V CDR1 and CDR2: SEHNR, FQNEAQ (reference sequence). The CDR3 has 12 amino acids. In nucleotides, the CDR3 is TGTGCCAGCTCAGGGAATCAGCATGGCTACACCTTC. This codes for CASSGNQHGYTF.

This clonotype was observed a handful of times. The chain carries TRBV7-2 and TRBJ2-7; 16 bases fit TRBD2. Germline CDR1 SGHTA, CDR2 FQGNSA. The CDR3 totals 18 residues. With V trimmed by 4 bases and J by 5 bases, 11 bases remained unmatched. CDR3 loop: CASSYRMGLAGGVHEQYF. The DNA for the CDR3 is TGTGCCAGCAGCTACCGAATGGGACTAGCGGGAGGGGTCCACGAGCAGTACTTC.